What follows describes a single TCR beta chain. This sample stems from a study of blood T cell repertoires in COVID-19. Study summary: Collection of acute and convalescent COVID-19 samples took place in the United States, Italy and Spain.

Under the authors' procedure: Quantification of nucleated cells was approximated via reference gene primer amplification. Repertoires were generated with immunoSEQ multiplex PCR, while TCRdb's copy carries only in-frame clones and drops some. V, J and clone size reflect that table, while D and trimming were determined from the DNA. The sample has around 110,000 clones; approximately 81% are singletons. The receptor's source is a human donor in a cohort sampled during active COVID-19. The sequencing sample was made of peripheral blood.

This CDR3 is CASSLSHTPGRRGVTEAFF. The CDR3 DNA reads as TGTGCCAGCAGTTTATCCCACACACCGGGACGCCGGGGGGTCACTGAAGCTTTCTTT. This sequence joins TRBV27 and TRBJ1-1; possible D gene TRBD1, 5 bases. Trimming cost V 0 bases and J 4 bases, with 24 bases left between them. This CDR3 spans 19 amino acids. Germline loops: CDR1 MNHEY, CDR2 SMNVEV (reference sequence).